These 20 T cell receptor beta chains were all obtained from the same sample, sequenced in a study of T cells after posttransplantation cyclophosphamide. Produced via immunoSEQ multiplex PCR; TCRdb's table is partial and in-frame only. Singletons are absent from the sample, which has about 12,000 clones. Cyclophosphamide on days +3 and +4 followed busulfan-fludarabine conditioning and a marrow graft. The sample in question was PBMCs, obtained after allogeneic stem cell transplant with posttransplant cyclophosphamide. The receptors shown here come from a female patient in her forties who received an allogeneic stem cell transplant from an unrelated donor, was CMV-positive, and had acute GVHD only. Among the T cells, some may be from the graft donor.

This clone was observed at least ten times. This chain links TRBV25-1 with TRBJ2-1, with D possibly being TRBD1 (8 bases). Per the germline V gene, CDR1 is MGHDK and CDR2 is SYGVNS. Between the trimmed V and J ends, which lost 5 bases and 0 bases, there was a span of 14 bases. The CDR3 has 16 residues. CDR3 loop: CASSKDREGSYNEQFF. CDR3 bases: TGTGCCAGCAGTAAGGACAGGGAGGGCTCCTACAATGAGCAGTTCTTC.

This clone was found many times. The chain is built from TRBV10-3 and TRBJ2-1; 12 nucleotides line up with TRBD2. The CDR3 has 14 amino acids. V gave up 7 bases and J gave up 7 bases; unmatched junction bases: 5. Per the germline V gene, CDR1 is ENHRY and CDR2 is SYGVKD. CDR3 coding DNA: TGTGCCATCAAAGGACTAGCGGGGATGAATGAGCAGTTCTTC. It translates to CAIKGLAGMNEQFF.

This clone was picked up many times. The CDR3 DNA reads TGTGCCAGCAGCCAGGAGCGGGGGGTCACAGATACGCAGTATTTT. Translation gives CASSQERGVTDTQYF. The chain uses TRBV4-2 and TRBJ2-3; 9 bases fit TRBD2. The germline gives CDR1 LGHNA, CDR2 YNFKEQ. J lost 2 bases, V lost 3 bases, and 3 bases had no gene match. CDR3 length equals 15 residues.

This clone was counted many times. The DNA for the CDR3 is TGTGCCAGCAGCCTAGACAGGAACACTGAAGCTTTCTTT. It codes for CASSLDRNTEAFF. The V and J genes are TRBV5-5 and TRBJ1-1, with D possibly being TRBD1 (5 bases). This CDR3 is built from 13 residues. Trimming took off 4 bases at V and 1 base at J, with 8 bases between the two ends. Germline V CDR1 and CDR2: SGHKS, YYEKEE (reference sequence).

This clone was counted many times. The chain has TRBV11-2 and TRBJ2-7, with D maybe TRBD1 (6 bases). Germline lookup yields CDR1 SGHAT and CDR2 FQNNGV. CDR3 length: 13 residues. Trimming removed 8 bases from V and 3 bases from J, with 14 bases in between. This CDR3 is CASQQGIGYEQYV. CDR3 DNA sequence: TGTGCCAGCCAACAGGGCATAGGCTACGAGCAGTACGTC.

There are many counts of this clone. The rearrangement joins TRBV15 to TRBJ1-1, with unresolved D. CDR1 LNHNV and CDR2 YYDKDF come from the germline V gene (reference sequence). CDR3 size: 13 residues. V lost 4 bases to trimming and J lost 3 bases, with 9 bases between them. As DNA, the CDR3 is TGTGCCACCAGCAATTGGGAGGACACTGAAGCTTTCTTT. It encodes CATSNWEDTEAFF.

This clone has ten or more counts. This chain connects TRBV28 to TRBJ2-7; 7 bases fit TRBD1. After removal of 5 bases from V and 2 bases from J, the junction contained 9 bases not matched to a gene. This CDR3 has 15 residues. CDR1 is MDHEN and CDR2 is SYDVKM in the germline V gene. The CDR3 nucleotides are TGTGCCAGCAGTCCCACAGGGGAAAAGGCCTACGAGCAGTACTTC. Encoded protein: CASSPTGEKAYEQYF.

This clone has a count of ten or more. This sequence joins TRBV15 and TRBJ2-2; TRBD2 matches at 9 bases. The CDR3 is made up of 14 amino acids. V was pared by 5 bases and J by 3 bases, with 1 base of the junction left unmatched. Germline V gene lookup returns CDR1 LNHNV and CDR2 YYDKDF (reference sequence). DNA of the CDR3: TGTGCCACCAGCCGACTAGCGGACACCGGGGAGCTGTTTTTT. Its protein product is CATSRLADTGELFF.

This clone was counted ten times or more. The CDR3 DNA follows: TGCGCCAGCATTTCAAGCGGTACTAGCACAGATACGCAGTATTTT. Its translation: CASISSGTSTDTQYF. The chain has TRBV5-1 and TRBJ2-3, with a possible D match to TRBD2 (5 bases). The germline gives CDR1 SGHRS, CDR2 YFSETQ. V gave up 6 bases and J gave up 0 bases, with 14 bases separating them. This CDR3 has 15 amino acids.

V usage is TRBV19 and J usage is TRBJ2-1, with 14 bases matching TRBD2. The CDR3 spans 15 residues. Per the germline V gene, CDR1 is LNHDA and CDR2 is SQIVND (reference sequence). V lost 7 bases, J lost 6 bases, and 5 bases stayed unmatched. CDR3 sequence (DNA): TGTGCCAGTAACCCGACTAGCGGGGGGGCCAATGAGCAGTTCTTC. Residues: CASNPTSGGANEQFF.

This clone showed up many times. The gene calls are TRBV7-9 and TRBJ2-2; no definite D call. Germline V gene lookup returns CDR1 SEHNR and CDR2 FQNEAQ (reference sequence). This CDR3 is 16 amino acids long. V was pared by 5 bases and J by 6 bases, with 19 bases between. The CDR3 spells CASSPIALVWPGELFF. CDR3 DNA: TGTGCCAGCAGCCCAATAGCTTTAGTATGGCCCGGGGAGCTGTTTTTT.

This clone was observed at least ten times. V gene TRBV27 combines with J gene TRBJ2-6; 7 positions agree with TRBD1. In germline, CDR1 is MNHEY, CDR2 SMNVEV (reference sequence). The CDR3 runs 18 residues. Trimming removed 7 bases from V and 1 base from J; junction bases left unmatched: 13. The CDR3 DNA is TGTGCCAGCACGGGCACTTACAGGGGTCTGTCTGGGGCCAACGTCCTGACTTTC. Translated: CASTGTYRGLSGANVLTF.

This clone occurred many times. The chain employs TRBV6-6 and TRBJ2-1; 11 positions agree with TRBD2. This CDR3 has 15 residues. Germline V lookup: CDR1 MNHNY, CDR2 SVGAGI (reference sequence). The V gene end was trimmed by 6 bases and the J gene end by 3 bases; junction bases not matched to a gene: 4. The CDR3 bases are TGTGCCAGCAGCCGCGGGACTAGCGGCTACAATGAGCAGTTCTTC. Its protein product is CASSRGTSGYNEQFF.

This clone was seen only a few times. CDR3 loop: CASSKGALGNQPQHF. The CDR3 DNA reads as TGTGCCAGCAGTAAGGGGGCTCTCGGAAATCAGCCCCAGCATTTT. This chain connects TRBV9 to TRBJ1-5; 7 bases align to TRBD1. The CDR3 has 15 amino acids. J lost 4 bases, V lost 5 bases, and 9 bases had no gene match. Per germline, CDR1 SGDLS and CDR2 YYNGEE.

Ten or more counts support this clone. The V and J genes are TRBV10-3 and TRBJ2-3, with D possibly being TRBD1 (6 bases). Deletions cut 7 bases from V and 5 bases from J, with 10 bases between. Per germline, CDR1 ENHRY and CDR2 SYGVKD. The CDR3 sequence is 12 residues long. In nucleotides, the CDR3 is TGTGCCATCATGGGGGCCGAAGATACGCAGTATTTT. It yields the protein CAIMGAEDTQYF.

This clone was recorded many times. The chain joins TRBV5-4 to TRBJ2-2, with 12 bases aligning to TRBD1. Trimming removed 3 bases from V and 4 bases from J; junction bases left unmatched: 13. Germline values: CDR1 SGHNT, CDR2 YYREEE (reference sequence). The CDR3 extends over 19 amino acids. The DNA for the CDR3 is TGTGCCAGCAGCTCGACCGGGACAGGGGGCTACGGGAGCACCGGGGAGCTGTTTTTT. This translates into CASSSTGTGGYGSTGELFF.

This clone was picked up many times. The V gene is TRBV6-7, the J gene TRBJ2-1, with 7 bases identical to TRBD1. TRBV6-7 is annotated as an ORF whose role is uncertain. J was trimmed by 13 bases and V by 2 bases; bases with no gene match: 5. This CDR3 region has 12 residues. The CDR3 reads CASSYHRDSQFF. In nucleotides, the CDR3 is TGTGCCAGCAGTTACCACCGGGACAGTCAGTTCTTC.

At least ten counts were recorded for this clone. This chain links TRBV13 with TRBJ2-7, with 11 positions matching TRBD2. V gave up 5 bases and J gave up 3 bases; unmatched junction bases: 9. The length of the CDR3 is 16 residues. CDR1 and CDR2 from the germline V gene are PRHDT and FYEKMQ (reference sequence). Here the CDR3 reads CASSILVAGGVYEQYF. As DNA, the CDR3 is TGTGCCAGCAGCATCCTCGTAGCGGGAGGGGTCTACGAGCAGTACTTC.

Ten or more counts support this clone. The V gene is TRBV9, the J gene TRBJ2-7, with 11 bases lining up with TRBD2. The V and J ends lost 2 bases and 7 bases, in that order; junction bases with no gene match: 8. The length of the CDR3 is 15 residues. CDR1 SGDLS and CDR2 YYNGEE come from the germline V gene. CDR3 DNA sequence: TGTGCCAGCAGCGTTGCACTAGCGGGAGAGGGAGAGCAGTACTTC. Translating it yields CASSVALAGEGEQYF.

This clone was picked up many times. CDR3 loop: CASSLTGGVGEKLFF. The CDR3 DNA reads TGTGCCAGCAGCTTGACAGGGGGCGTGGGTGAAAAACTGTTTTTT. This chain joins TRBV5-8 and TRBJ1-4, with TRBD1 matching 9 bases. From germline, CDR1 is SGHTS and CDR2 YDEGEE. The CDR3 covers 15 residues. The trim removed 1 base at V and 7 bases at J, leaving 5 bases unmatched.